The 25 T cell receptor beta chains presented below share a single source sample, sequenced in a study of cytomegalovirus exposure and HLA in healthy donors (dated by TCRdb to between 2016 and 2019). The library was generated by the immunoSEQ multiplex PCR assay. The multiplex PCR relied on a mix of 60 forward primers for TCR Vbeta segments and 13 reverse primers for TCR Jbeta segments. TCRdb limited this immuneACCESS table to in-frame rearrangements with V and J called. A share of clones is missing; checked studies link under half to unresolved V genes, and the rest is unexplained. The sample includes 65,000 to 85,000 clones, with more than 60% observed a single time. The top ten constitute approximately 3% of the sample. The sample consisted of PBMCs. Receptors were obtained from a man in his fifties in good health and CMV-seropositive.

CDR3 nucleotides: TGTGCCAGCAGACCGACATTCATGAACACTGAAGCTTTCTTT. Translated, it gives CASRPTFMNTEAFF. The chain couples TRBV2 to TRBJ1-1; D remains ambiguous. V shed 6 bases and J shed 0 bases, with 11 bases lying between them. Germline CDR1 SNHLY, CDR2 FYNNEI. The CDR3 extends over 14 amino acids.

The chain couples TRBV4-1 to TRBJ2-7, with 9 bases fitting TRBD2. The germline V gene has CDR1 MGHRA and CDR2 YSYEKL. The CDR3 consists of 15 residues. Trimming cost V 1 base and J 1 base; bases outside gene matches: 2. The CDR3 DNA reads TGCGCCAGCAGCCAAGGGCTAGCGGGGTCCTACGAGCAGTACTTC. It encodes CASSQGLAGSYEQYF.

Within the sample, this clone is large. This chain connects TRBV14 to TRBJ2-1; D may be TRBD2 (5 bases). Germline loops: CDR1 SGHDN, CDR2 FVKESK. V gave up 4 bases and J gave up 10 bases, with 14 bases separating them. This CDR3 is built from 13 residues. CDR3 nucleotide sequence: TGTGCCAGCAGCCCCCCTACGGGATGGGAGCAGTTCTTC. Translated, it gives CASSPPTGWEQFF.

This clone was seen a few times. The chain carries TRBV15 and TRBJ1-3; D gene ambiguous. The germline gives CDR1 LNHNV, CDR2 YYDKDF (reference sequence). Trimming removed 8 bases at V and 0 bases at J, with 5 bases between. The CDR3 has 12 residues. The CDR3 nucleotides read TGTGCCACCTCCATCTCTGGAAACACCATATATTTT. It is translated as CATSISGNTIYF. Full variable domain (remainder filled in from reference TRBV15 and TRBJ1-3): DAMVIQNPRYQVTQFGKPVTLSCSQTLNHNVMYWYQQKSSQAPKLLFHYYDKDFNNEADTPDNFQSRRPNTSFCFLDIRSPGLGDTAMYLCATSISGNTIYFGEGSWLTVV.

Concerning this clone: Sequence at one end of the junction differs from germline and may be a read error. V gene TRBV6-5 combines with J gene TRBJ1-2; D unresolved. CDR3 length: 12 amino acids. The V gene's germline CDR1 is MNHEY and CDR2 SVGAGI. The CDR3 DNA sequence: TGTGCCAGCAGTTACTCGGAGGGAATTCTCTACTTC. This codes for CASSYSEGILYF.

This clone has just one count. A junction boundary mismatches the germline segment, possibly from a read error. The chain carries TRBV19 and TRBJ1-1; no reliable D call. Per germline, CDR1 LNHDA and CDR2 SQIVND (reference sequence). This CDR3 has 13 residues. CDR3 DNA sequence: TGTGCCAGCAGTACACAGCCGGTCGCTGAAGCTTTCTTT. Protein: CASSTQPVAEAFF.

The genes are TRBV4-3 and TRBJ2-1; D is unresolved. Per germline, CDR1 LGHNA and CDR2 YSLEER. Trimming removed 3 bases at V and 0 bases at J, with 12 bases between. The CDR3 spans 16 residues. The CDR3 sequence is CASSQILQSSYNEQFF. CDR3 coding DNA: TGCGCCAGCAGCCAGATTCTACAGAGCTCCTACAATGAGCAGTTCTTC.

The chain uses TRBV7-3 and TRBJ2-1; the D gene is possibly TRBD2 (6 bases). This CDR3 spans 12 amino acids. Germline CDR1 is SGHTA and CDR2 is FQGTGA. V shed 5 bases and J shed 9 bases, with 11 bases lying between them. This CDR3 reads CASSRGGTEQFF. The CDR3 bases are TGTGCCAGCAGCCGAGGAGGGACTGAGCAGTTCTTC.

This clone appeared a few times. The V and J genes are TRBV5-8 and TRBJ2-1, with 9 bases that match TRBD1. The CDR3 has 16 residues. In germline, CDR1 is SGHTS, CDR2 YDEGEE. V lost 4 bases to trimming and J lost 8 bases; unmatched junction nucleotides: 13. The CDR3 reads CASSVGDRAINYEQFF. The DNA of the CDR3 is TGTGCCAGCAGCGTTGGGGACAGGGCGATAAATTATGAGCAGTTCTTC.

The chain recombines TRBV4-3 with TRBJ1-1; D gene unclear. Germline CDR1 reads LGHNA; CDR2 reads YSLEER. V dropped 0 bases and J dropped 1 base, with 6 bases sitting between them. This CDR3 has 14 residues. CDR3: CASSQDAGNTEAFF. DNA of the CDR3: TGCGCCAGCAGCCAAGATGCAGGGAACACTGAAGCTTTCTTT.

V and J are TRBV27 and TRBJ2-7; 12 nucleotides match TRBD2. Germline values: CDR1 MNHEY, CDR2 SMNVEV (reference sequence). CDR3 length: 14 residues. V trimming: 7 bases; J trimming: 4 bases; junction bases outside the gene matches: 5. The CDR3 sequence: CASKVLAGGYEQYF. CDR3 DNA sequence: TGTGCCAGCAAAGTACTAGCGGGAGGTTACGAGCAGTACTTC.

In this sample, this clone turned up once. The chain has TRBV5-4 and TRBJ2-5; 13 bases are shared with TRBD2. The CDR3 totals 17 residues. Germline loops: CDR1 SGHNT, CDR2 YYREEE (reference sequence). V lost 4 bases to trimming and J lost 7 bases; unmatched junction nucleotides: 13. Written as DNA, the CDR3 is TGTGCCAGCAGCCCTAGGACTAGCGGGAGTGGGGGGGGGACCCAGTACTTC. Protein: CASSPRTSGSGGGTQYF.

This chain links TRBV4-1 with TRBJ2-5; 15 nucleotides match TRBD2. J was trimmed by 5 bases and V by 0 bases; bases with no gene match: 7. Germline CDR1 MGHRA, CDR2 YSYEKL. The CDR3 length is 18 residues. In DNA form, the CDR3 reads TGCGCCAGCAGCCAAGATCCTCCCGGGACTAGCGGGAGGGAGACCCAGTACTTC. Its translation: CASSQDPPGTSGRETQYF.

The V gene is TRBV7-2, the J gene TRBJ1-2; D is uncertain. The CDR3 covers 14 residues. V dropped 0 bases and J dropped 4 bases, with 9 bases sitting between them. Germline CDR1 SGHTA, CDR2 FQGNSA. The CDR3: CASSLAGGSYGYTF. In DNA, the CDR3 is TGTGCCAGCAGCTTAGCTGGAGGGAGCTATGGCTACACCTTC.

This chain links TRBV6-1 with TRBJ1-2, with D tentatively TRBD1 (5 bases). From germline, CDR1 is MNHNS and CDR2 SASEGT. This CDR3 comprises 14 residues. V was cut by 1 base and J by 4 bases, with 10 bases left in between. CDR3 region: CASSEVQGLYGYTF. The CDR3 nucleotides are TGTGCCAGCAGTGAAGTTCAGGGCCTCTATGGCTACACCTTC.

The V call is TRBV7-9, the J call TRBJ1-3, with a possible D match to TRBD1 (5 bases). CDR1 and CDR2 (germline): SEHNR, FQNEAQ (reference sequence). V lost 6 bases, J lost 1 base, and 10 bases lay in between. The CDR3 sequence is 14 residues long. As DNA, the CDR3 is TGTGCCAGCAGTTATAGGGGATCTGGAAACACCATATATTTT. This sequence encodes CASSYRGSGNTIYF.

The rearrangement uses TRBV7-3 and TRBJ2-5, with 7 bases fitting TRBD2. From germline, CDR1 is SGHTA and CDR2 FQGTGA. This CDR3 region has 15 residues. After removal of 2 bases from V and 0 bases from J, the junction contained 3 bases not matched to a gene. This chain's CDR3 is CASSLDGRNQETQYF. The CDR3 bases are TGTGCCAGCAGCTTAGACGGGAGGAACCAAGAGACCCAGTACTTC. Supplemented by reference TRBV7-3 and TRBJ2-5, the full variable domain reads GAGVSQTPSNKVTEKGKYVELRCDPISGHTALYWYRQSLGQGPEFLIYFQGTGAADDSGLPNDRFFAVRPEGSVSTLKIQRTERGDSAVYLCASSLDGRNQETQYFGPGTRLLVL.

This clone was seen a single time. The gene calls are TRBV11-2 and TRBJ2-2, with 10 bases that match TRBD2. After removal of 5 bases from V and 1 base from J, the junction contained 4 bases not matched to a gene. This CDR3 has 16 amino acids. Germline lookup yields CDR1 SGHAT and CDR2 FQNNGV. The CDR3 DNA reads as TGTGCCAGCAGCCAGCGGACTAGCGGGAACACCGGGGAGCTGTTTTTT. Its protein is CASSQRTSGNTGELFF.

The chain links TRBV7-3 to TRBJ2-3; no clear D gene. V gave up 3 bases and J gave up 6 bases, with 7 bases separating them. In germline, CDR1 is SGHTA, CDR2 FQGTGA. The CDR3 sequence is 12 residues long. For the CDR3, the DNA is TGTGCCAGCAGCTTCCAGAGGGATACGCAGTATTTT. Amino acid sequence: CASSFQRDTQYF.

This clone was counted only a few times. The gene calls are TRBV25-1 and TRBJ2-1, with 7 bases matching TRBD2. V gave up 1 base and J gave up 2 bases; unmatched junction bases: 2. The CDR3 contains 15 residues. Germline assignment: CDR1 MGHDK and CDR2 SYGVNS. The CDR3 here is CASSEWRETYNEQFF. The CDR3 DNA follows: TGTGCCAGCAGTGAATGGCGGGAGACCTACAATGAGCAGTTCTTC.

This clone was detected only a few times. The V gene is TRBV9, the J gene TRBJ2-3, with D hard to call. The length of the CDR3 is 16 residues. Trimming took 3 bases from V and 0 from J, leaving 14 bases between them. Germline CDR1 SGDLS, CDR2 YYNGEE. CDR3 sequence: CASSGVHPPSTDTQYF. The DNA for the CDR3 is TGTGCCAGCAGCGGAGTTCATCCCCCGAGCACAGATACGCAGTATTTT.

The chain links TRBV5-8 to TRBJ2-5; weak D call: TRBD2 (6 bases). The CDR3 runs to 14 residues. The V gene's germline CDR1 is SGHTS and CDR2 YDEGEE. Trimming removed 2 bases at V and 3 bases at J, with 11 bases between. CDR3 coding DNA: TGTGCCAGCAGCTTCGGACTAACAAAAGAGACCCAGTACTTC. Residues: CASSFGLTKETQYF.

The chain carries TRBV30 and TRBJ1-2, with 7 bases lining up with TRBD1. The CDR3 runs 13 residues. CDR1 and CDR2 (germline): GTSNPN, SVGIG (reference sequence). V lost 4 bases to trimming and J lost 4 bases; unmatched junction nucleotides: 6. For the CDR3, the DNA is TGTGCCTGGATGGAGGACAGGATCTATGGCTACACCTTC. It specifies CAWMEDRIYGYTF.

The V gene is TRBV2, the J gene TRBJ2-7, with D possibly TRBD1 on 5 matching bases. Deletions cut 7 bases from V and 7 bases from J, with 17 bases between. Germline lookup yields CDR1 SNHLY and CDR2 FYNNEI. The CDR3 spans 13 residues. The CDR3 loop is CASTPVGAWEQYF. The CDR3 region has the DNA TGTGCCAGCACCCCAGTTGGGGCATGGGAGCAGTACTTC.

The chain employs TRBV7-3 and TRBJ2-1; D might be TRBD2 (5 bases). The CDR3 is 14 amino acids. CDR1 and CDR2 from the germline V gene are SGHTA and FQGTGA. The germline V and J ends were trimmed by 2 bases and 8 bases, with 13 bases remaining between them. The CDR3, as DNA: TGTGCCAGCAGCTTAGGAACGGGATGGGATGAGCAGTTCTTC. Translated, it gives CASSLGTGWDEQFF.